This T cell receptor (beta chain) was sequenced in a study of blood T cell repertoires in COVID-19. One Seattle source followed patients from active infection through their disease course. The CDR3 is made up of 13 amino acids. V lost 5 bases to trimming and J lost 6 bases; unmatched junction nucleotides: 5. The germline gives CDR1 SGHVS, CDR2 FQNEAQ. Sequencing used immunoSEQ multiplex PCR; TCRdb keeps in-frame clones, though not all of them. The top ten hold around 0.98% of the sample, which has some 300,000 clones, 90% seen once. The sequencing sample was made of peripheral blood. This TCR was sampled from a woman aged 40-49 years with COVID-19, enrolled during active disease. The gene calls are TRBV7-8 and TRBJ1-1, with 8 bases that match TRBD1. The CDR3 spells CASSPDRGPEAFF. Written as DNA, the CDR3 is TGTGCCAGCAGCCCCGACAGGGGTCCTGAAGCTTTCTTT.